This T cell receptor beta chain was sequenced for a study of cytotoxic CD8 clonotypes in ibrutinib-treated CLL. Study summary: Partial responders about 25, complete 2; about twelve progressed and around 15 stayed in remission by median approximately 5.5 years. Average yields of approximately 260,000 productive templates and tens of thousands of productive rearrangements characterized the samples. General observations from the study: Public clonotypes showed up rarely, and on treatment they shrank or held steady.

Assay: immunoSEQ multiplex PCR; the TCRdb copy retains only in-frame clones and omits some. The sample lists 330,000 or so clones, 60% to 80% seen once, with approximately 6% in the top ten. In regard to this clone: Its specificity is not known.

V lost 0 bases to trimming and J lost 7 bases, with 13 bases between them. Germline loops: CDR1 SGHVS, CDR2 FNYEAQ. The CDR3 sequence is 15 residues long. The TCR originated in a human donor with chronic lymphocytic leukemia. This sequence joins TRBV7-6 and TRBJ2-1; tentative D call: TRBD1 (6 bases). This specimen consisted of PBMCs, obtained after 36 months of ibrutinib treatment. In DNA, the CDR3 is TGTGCCAGCAGCTTAGCTGCGACAGGTTTAAATGAGCAGTTCTTC. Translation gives CASSLAATGLNEQFF. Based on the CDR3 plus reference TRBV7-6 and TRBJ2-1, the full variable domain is GAGVSQSPRYKVTKRGQDVALRCDPISGHVSLYWYRQALGQGPEFLTYFNYEAQQDKSGLPNDRFSAERPEGSISTLTIQRTEQRDSAMYRCASSLAATGLNEQFFGPGTRLTVL.